The 31 T cell receptor beta chains given below trace back to one sample, sequenced in a study of post-analysis software for immune sequencing data. Findings and caveats of the study: The five TRBV segments detected at higher frequency in patients than in controls included TRBV5-6, TRBV5-1 and TRBV20-1.

Unique molecular identifiers featured in each of the TCR beta cDNA libraries. TCRdb re-called the PCR reads with MiXCR, one entry per CDR3 protein. Of about 770,000 distinct CDR3 sequences in the sample, 40% to 55% were seen once. Antigen specificity for these receptors is unknown. Specimen: blood. These TCRs come from a girl aged 5-17 years with multiple sclerosis.

In this sample, this clonotype turned up a few times. The chain has TRBV24-1 and TRBJ2-3; no firm D call. Trimming took 2 bases from V and 2 from J, leaving 7 bases between them. The CDR3 runs to 14 residues. Germline CDR1 reads KGHDR; CDR2 reads SFDVKD. The CDR3 region has the DNA TGTGCCACCAGTGATTCATTTTTCACAGATACGCAGTATTTT. Translation: CATSDSFFTDTQYF.

The chain links TRBV7-9 to TRBJ2-7, with 9 bases fitting TRBD1. The germline gives CDR1 SEHNR, CDR2 FQNEAQ (reference sequence). This CDR3 contains 15 residues. J was trimmed by 3 bases and V by 5 bases; bases with no gene match: 8. The CDR3, as DNA: TGTGCCAGCAGCCCAGGACAGGGGACATACTACGAGCAGTACTTC. Translating gives CASSPGQGTYYEQYF.

The gene calls are TRBV7-9 and TRBJ1-4; 10 positions match TRBD1. In germline, CDR1 is SEHNR, CDR2 FQNEAQ (reference sequence). CDR3 length: 13 amino acids. V lost 3 bases to trimming and J lost 8 bases; unmatched junction nucleotides: 0. CDR3: CASSLGQGEKLFF. The CDR3 nucleotides read TGTGCCAGCAGCTTGGGACAGGGGGAAAAACTGTTTTTT.

This clonotype has a handful of counts. The rearrangement joins TRBV7-9 to TRBJ1-2; 8 positions match TRBD1. J was trimmed by 8 bases and V by 5 bases; bases with no gene match: 7. Per the germline V gene, CDR1 is SEHNR and CDR2 is FQNEAQ (reference sequence). The length of the CDR3 is 13 residues. This CDR3 reads CASSTPRQGGYTF. The CDR3, as DNA: TGTGCCAGCAGCACACCGAGACAGGGGGGCTACACCTTC.

J is TRBJ2-2 and V is TRBV7-2; 8 bases are a match to TRBD2. Germline values: CDR1 SGHTA, CDR2 FQGNSA. The CDR3 is 16 amino acids. Trimming removed 8 bases from V and 6 bases from J; junction bases left unmatched: 14. CDR3: CASGEIGLAGSGELFF. For the CDR3, the DNA is TGTGCCAGCGGGGAGATTGGGCTAGCGGGCTCCGGGGAGCTGTTTTTT.

The DNA for the CDR3 is TGTGCCAGCAGGATGGTGGAAGCTGAAAAACTGTTTTTT. Protein sequence: CASRMVEAEKLFF. J is TRBJ1-4 and V is TRBV12-3 or TRBV12-4; unclear D gene. The CDR3 extends over 13 amino acids. Trimming stripped 6 bases from V and 7 bases from J, with 12 bases between.

Ten or more counts support this clonotype. The chain employs TRBV4-1 and TRBJ2-1; 8 bases are a match to TRBD1. The V gene's germline CDR1 is MGHRA and CDR2 YSYEKL. The CDR3 runs 18 residues. Germline trimming cut 0 bases from V and 4 bases from J; bases unmatched to any gene: 11. CDR3 region: CASSQDGQGVSTYNEQFF. In nucleotides, the CDR3 is TGCGCCAGCAGCCAAGACGGACAGGGAGTTTCTACTTACAATGAGCAGTTCTTC.

This chain connects TRBV24-1 to TRBJ2-5, with a tentative D call TRBD2 (5 bases). Germline V CDR1 and CDR2: KGHDR, SFDVKD. Trimming took off 3 bases at V and 5 bases at J, with 9 bases between the two ends. This CDR3 has 13 amino acids. The CDR3 here is CATSDSGDETQYF. In DNA form, the CDR3 reads TGTGCCACCAGTGATAGCGGAGACGAGACCCAGTACTTC.

A few counts support this clonotype. The gene calls are TRBV2 and TRBJ2-5; TRBD2 agrees at 9 bases. V trimming: 9 bases; J trimming: 2 bases; junction bases outside the gene matches: 10. The germline V gene has CDR1 SNHLY and CDR2 FYNNEI. The CDR3 is 15 amino acids. CDR3 coding DNA: TGTGCCAGGCGCGGGGGGGAGGAACGTCAAGAGACCCAGTACTTC. Amino acid sequence: CARRGGEERQETQYF. Full variable domain (rest looked up from reference TRBV2 and TRBJ2-5): EPEVTQTPSHQVTQMGQEVILRCVPISNHLYFYWYRQILGQKVEFLVSFYNNEISEKSEIFDDQFSVERPDGSNFTLKIRSTKLEDSAMYFCARRGGEERQETQYFGPGTRLLVL.

The gene calls are TRBV15 and TRBJ1-2; D uncertain. Germline CDR1 is LNHNV and CDR2 is YYDKDF (reference sequence). CDR3 length equals 13 residues. Trimming took 0 bases from V and 8 from J, leaving 10 bases between them. The chain's CDR3 is CATSRDLTGGYTF. CDR3 coding DNA: TGTGCCACCAGCAGAGATCTGACTGGAGGCTACACCTTC.

This clonotype occurred once. The gene calls are TRBV20-1 and TRBJ1-2; 10 bases are a match to TRBD1. Losses at the gene ends were 6 bases for V and 5 bases for J; bases not matched to a gene: 6. CDR3 size: 13 residues. Germline V gene lookup returns CDR1 DFQATT and CDR2 SNEGSKA (reference sequence). The CDR3 sequence is CSARQGAQYGYTF. The CDR3, as DNA: TGCAGTGCCCGACAGGGGGCGCAGTATGGCTACACCTTC.

The chain uses TRBV6-5 and TRBJ1-1, with D tentatively TRBD1 (5 bases). Germline V CDR1 and CDR2: MNHEY, SVGAGI. Between the trimmed V and J ends, which lost 0 bases and 5 bases, there was a span of 10 bases. This CDR3 has 14 residues. Written as DNA, the CDR3 is TGTGCCAGCAGTTACTCCCAGGGAGCTACTGAAGCTTTCTTT. Translation gives CASSYSQGATEAFF.

The V gene is TRBV20-1, the J gene TRBJ2-1; D unclear. Germline V lookup: CDR1 DFQATT, CDR2 SNEGSKA (reference sequence). CDR3 length equals 12 residues. The CDR3 nucleotides are TGCAGCGCCCCGGGCTCCTACAATGAGCAGTTCTTC. Residues: CSAPGSYNEQFF.

This clonotype was picked up one time. The V and J genes are TRBV7-9 and TRBJ2-3; 8 bases are shared with TRBD1. V gave up 2 bases and J gave up 6 bases; unmatched junction bases: 7. From germline, CDR1 is SEHNR and CDR2 FQNEAQ (reference sequence). The CDR3 runs 15 residues. CDR3 coding DNA: TGTGCCAGCAGCTTAAGACAGGGGAGTGGCGATACGCAGTATTTT. Encoded protein: CASSLRQGSGDTQYF.

This clonotype was recorded a few times. The chain couples TRBV15 to TRBJ1-1; no firm D call. This CDR3 is built from 13 residues. Trimming pared 3 bases from V and 4 bases from J, leaving 9 bases between. CDR1 is LNHNV, CDR2 YYDKDF, per germline (reference sequence). CDR3 coding DNA: TGTGCCACCAGCAGGGGAGAGCCCACTGAAGCTTTCTTT. This encodes CATSRGEPTEAFF.

The chain recombines TRBV5-1 with TRBJ2-5, with D uncertain. TRBJ2-7 matches the DNA end more closely, so the J call is doubtful. Germline V gene sequence: CDR1 SGHRS, CDR2 YFSETQ. This CDR3 contains 16 residues. CDR3 nucleotide sequence: TGCGCCAGCAGCCTAGGCTTCCAAGAAAGAGTCTACGAGCAGTACTTC. It is translated as CASSLGFQERVYEQYF.

The chain has TRBV20-1 and TRBJ2-1; 14 positions agree with TRBD2. Looked up from germline, CDR1 is DFQATT and CDR2 is SNEGSKA (reference sequence). The CDR3 has 16 amino acids. Trimming removed 6 bases from V and 3 bases from J; junction bases left unmatched: 7. Written as DNA, the CDR3 is TGCAGTGCCCCGGGACTAGCGGGAGCGCTCTACAATGAGCAGTTCTTC. Protein product: CSAPGLAGALYNEQFF.

The rearrangement joins TRBV30 to TRBJ2-1, with 7 bases matching TRBD2. V shed 4 bases and J 0 bases; nucleotides not matched to a gene: 3. Germline CDR1 is GTSNPN and CDR2 is SVGIG (reference sequence). This CDR3 is 14 amino acids long. The CDR3 coding sequence is TGTGCCTGGACCAGGACTAGCTCCTACAATGAGCAGTTCTTC. Encoded protein: CAWTRTSSYNEQFF.

On this clonotype: The CDR3 does not close with the conserved phenylalanine or tryptophan, likely indicating a read error. The chain is built from TRBV10-3 and TRBJ2-5; 7 nucleotides agree with TRBD1. CDR1 is ENHRY, CDR2 SYGVKD, per germline. This CDR3 contains 15 residues. The CDR3 sequence is CAIIHPTGAKEAQYC. The CDR3 bases are TGTGCCATCATTCACCCTACAGGGGCGAAAGAGGCCCAGTACTGC.

This clonotype was observed a handful of times. CDR3 coding DNA: TGTGCCAGCAGTTTAAAGCTAGCGGGAGGATGGGATGAGCAGTTCTTC. Translating it yields CASSLKLAGGWDEQFF. This chain links TRBV12-3 or TRBV12-4 with TRBJ2-1, with 11 positions matching TRBD2. The CDR3 runs 16 residues. Germline trimming cut 2 bases from V and 8 bases from J; bases unmatched to any gene: 8.

This clonotype was recorded a few times. This chain joins TRBV13 and TRBJ2-3; D may be TRBD1 (6 bases). The CDR3 has 17 residues. CDR1 and CDR2 (germline): PRHDT, FYEKMQ (reference sequence). V was cut by 5 bases and J by 3 bases, with 21 bases left in between. Written as DNA, the CDR3 is TGTGCCAGCAGCCCCACTCCCGGGACATTTGGTACAGATACGCAGTATTTT. This sequence encodes CASSPTPGTFGTDTQYF.

The V gene is TRBV5-1, the J gene TRBJ1-1, with no clear D. V was pared by 6 bases and J by 0 bases, with 12 bases between. The CDR3 contains 14 residues. Germline V gene data show CDR1 as SGHRS and CDR2 as YFSETQ. CDR3 amino acids: CASKTPGVNTEAFF. The CDR3 DNA sequence: TGCGCCAGCAAGACGCCTGGGGTGAACACTGAAGCTTTCTTT.

The CDR3 protein is CASSPFLLGQGFAEAFF. The DNA of the CDR3 is TGTGCCAGCAGTCCCTTCCTCCTCGGACAGGGGTTCGCTGAAGCTTTCTTT. The V call is TRBV27, the J call TRBJ1-1, with TRBD1 matching 9 bases. CDR3 length: 17 amino acids. With V trimmed by 5 bases and J by 6 bases, 16 bases remained unmatched. CDR1 and CDR2 (germline): MNHEY, SMNVEV (reference sequence).

The genes are TRBV29-1 and TRBJ2-7; a weak D match, TRBD1 (5 bases). The germline gives CDR1 SQVTM, CDR2 ANQGSEA. The CDR3 sequence is 13 residues long. V lost 1 base to trimming and J lost 2 bases, with 9 bases between them. CDR3 region: CSVEVGAPYEQYF. DNA of the CDR3: TGCAGCGTTGAAGTAGGGGCACCCTACGAGCAGTACTTC.

The V gene is TRBV9, the J gene TRBJ1-2; unclear D gene. Germline-derived CDR1 and CDR2 are SGDLS and YYNGEE. The CDR3 loop spans 11 amino acids. With 3 bases removed from V and 6 bases from J, the gap between germline ends came to 6 bases. The CDR3 DNA reads as TGTGCCAGCAGCGCCTATCATGGCTACACCTTC. Translation: CASSAYHGYTF.

The chain employs TRBV7-9 and TRBJ2-1; D gene ambiguous. The CDR3 runs 17 residues. With 4 bases removed from V and 0 bases from J, the gap between germline ends came to 16 bases. CDR1 SEHNR and CDR2 FQNEAQ come from the germline V gene (reference sequence). The CDR3, as DNA: TGTGCCAGCAGCTCGCCCTCGTCTTTTAGCTCCTACAATGAGCAGTTCTTC. This sequence encodes CASSSPSSFSSYNEQFF.

The chain is built from TRBV13 and TRBJ2-4; D not certain. Germline V gene lookup returns CDR1 PRHDT and CDR2 FYEKMQ (reference sequence). The V end lost 5 bases, the J end lost 0 bases, and 8 bases lay between the germline ends. This CDR3 spans 14 amino acids. The CDR3 sequence: CASSPQRAKNIQYF. The CDR3, as DNA: TGTGCCAGCAGCCCCCAGAGAGCCAAAAACATTCAGTACTTC.

This clonotype was found a few times. The CDR3 sequence is CASSPPGLATDTQYF. The CDR3 region has the DNA TGTGCCAGCAGTCCCCCGGGGCTAGCAACCGATACGCAGTATTTT. The chain is built from TRBV28 and TRBJ2-3; TRBD1 or TRBD2 may be the D gene (5 bases each). V dropped 5 bases and J dropped 6 bases, with 18 bases sitting between them. Germline assignment: CDR1 MDHEN and CDR2 SYDVKM. This CDR3 has 15 amino acids.

There are a few counts of this clonotype. V gene TRBV7-2 combines with J gene TRBJ2-7; 8 bases agree with TRBD1. This CDR3 has 15 residues. Trimming cost V 5 bases and J 1 base; bases outside gene matches: 7. The germline gives CDR1 SGHTA, CDR2 FQGNSA. The CDR3 region is CASSRDRGRSYEQYF. For the CDR3, the DNA is TGTGCCAGCAGCCGAGACAGGGGTAGGTCCTACGAGCAGTACTTC.

The chain uses TRBV9 and TRBJ1-2; 11 nucleotides agree with TRBD1. V was clipped by 3 bases and J by 4 bases; unmatched bases: 8. The CDR3 covers 16 residues. Germline V gene sequence: CDR1 SGDLS, CDR2 YYNGEE. The CDR3 coding sequence is TGTGCCAGCAGCGCTTCCGGGACAGGGGGTCCCTATGGCTACACCTTC. Amino acids: CASSASGTGGPYGYTF.

There are a few counts of this clonotype. The chain recombines TRBV29-1 with TRBJ1-1; perhaps TRBD1 as D (6 bases). The CDR3 extends over 14 amino acids. V shed 2 bases and J shed 4 bases, with 14 bases lying between them. Germline-derived CDR1 and CDR2 are SQVTM and ANQGSEA. CDR3 in amino acids: CSVEISGGFTEAFF. In nucleotides, the CDR3 is TGCAGCGTTGAAATCAGTGGGGGCTTCACTGAAGCTTTCTTT.